This paragraph reports one T cell receptor beta chain. What it binds is not known. The data were obtained in a study of beta chain features in type 1 diabetes. All of the isolated RNA was reverse transcribed, so expressed TCRB transcripts were sequenced. About 3.7 million reads per sample were averaged for naive, central memory and regulatory samples. Assay used: immunoSEQ multiplex PCR; TCRdb lists only in-frame clones, some missing. Counted here are around 150,000 clones, 8.5% to 10% occurring once; the ten biggest clones make up roughly 0.7%. Trimming shortened V by 5 bases and J by 4 bases, and 9 bases separated the two germline ends. CDR1 and CDR2 from the germline V gene are MDHEN and SYDVKM. The CDR3 runs 12 residues. Findings and caveats of the study: Comparison showed that naive, central memory and Treg TCRB repertoires appeared more similar among patients than among healthy donors. Shorter TCRB CDR3s, moderately but significantly so, were found in Type 1 diabetes patients in all four CD4+ subsets.

This TCR was recovered from a woman between 25 and 40 years old with type 1 diabetes. The chain carries TRBV28 and TRBJ2-7; D is perhaps TRBD2 (5 bases). The sample was central memory CD4+ T cells from blood. The CDR3 coding sequence is TGTGCCAGCAGTGTGGCGGGTTACGAGCAGTACTTC. Translating it yields CASSVAGYEQYF.